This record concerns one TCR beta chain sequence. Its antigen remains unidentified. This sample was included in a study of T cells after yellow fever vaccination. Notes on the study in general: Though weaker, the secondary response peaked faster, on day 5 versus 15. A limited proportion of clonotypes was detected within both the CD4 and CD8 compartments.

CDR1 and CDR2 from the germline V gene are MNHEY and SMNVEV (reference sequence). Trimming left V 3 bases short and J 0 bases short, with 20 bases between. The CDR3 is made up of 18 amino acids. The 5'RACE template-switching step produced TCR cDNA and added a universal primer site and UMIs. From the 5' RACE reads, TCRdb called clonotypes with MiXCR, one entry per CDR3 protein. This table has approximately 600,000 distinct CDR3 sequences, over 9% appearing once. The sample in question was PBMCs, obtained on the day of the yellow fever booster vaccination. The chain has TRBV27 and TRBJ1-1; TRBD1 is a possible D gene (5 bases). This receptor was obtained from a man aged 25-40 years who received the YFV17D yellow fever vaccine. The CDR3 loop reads CASSFSGTMMDVNTEAFF. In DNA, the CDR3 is TGTGCCAGCAGTTTCTCCGGGACGATGATGGATGTGAACACTGAAGCTTTCTTT.